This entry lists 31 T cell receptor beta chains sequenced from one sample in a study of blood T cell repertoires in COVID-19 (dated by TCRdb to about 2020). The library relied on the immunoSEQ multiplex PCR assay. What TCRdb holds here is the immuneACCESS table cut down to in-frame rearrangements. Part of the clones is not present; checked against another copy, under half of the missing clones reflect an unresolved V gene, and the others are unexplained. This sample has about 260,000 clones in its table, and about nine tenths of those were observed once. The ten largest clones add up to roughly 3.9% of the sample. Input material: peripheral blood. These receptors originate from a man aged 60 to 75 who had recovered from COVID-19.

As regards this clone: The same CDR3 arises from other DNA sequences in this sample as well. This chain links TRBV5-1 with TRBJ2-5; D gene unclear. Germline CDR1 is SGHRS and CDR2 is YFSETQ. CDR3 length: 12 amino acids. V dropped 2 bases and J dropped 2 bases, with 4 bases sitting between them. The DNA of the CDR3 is TGCGCCAGCAGCTTTCCTCAAGAGACCCAGTACTTC. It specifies CASSFPQETQYF.

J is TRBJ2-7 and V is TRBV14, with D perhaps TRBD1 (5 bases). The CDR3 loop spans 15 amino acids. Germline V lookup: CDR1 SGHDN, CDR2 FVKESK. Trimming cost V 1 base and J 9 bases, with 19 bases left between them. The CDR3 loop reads CASSQGSGLRWGQYF. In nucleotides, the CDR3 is TGTGCCAGCAGCCAAGGATCAGGGTTAAGGTGGGGGCAGTACTTC. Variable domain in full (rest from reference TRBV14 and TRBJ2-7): EAGVTQFPSHSVIEKGQTVTLRCDPISGHDNLYWYRRVMGKEIKFLLHFVKESKQDESGMPNNRFLAERTGGTYSTLKVQPAELEDSGVYFCASSQGSGLRWGQYFGPGTRLTVT.

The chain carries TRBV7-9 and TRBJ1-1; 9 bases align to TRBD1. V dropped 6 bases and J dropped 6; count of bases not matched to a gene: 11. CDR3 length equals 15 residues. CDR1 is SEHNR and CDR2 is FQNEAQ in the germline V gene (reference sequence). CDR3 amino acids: CASSHRDRAPAEAFF. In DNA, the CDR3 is TGTGCCAGCAGTCATCGGGACAGGGCCCCCGCTGAAGCTTTCTTT.

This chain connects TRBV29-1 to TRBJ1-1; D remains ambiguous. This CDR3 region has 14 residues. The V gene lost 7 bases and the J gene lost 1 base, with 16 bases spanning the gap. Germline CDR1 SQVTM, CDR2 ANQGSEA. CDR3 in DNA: TGCAGCGGCGGACTTTCGGTAGGGAACACTGAAGCTTTCTTT. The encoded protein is CSGGLSVGNTEAFF.

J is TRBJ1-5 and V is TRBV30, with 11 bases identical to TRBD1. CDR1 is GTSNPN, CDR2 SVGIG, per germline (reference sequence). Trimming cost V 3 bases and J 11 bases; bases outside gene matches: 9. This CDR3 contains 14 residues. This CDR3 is CAWRPGTGGLSQHF. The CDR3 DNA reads TGTGCCTGGAGGCCGGGGACAGGGGGTTTGTCCCAGCATTTT. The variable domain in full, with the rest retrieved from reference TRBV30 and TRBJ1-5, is SQTIHQWPATLVQPVGSPLSLECTVEGTSNPNLYWYRQAAGRGLQLLFYSVGIGQISSEVPQNLSASRPQDRQFILSSKKLLLSDSGFYLCAWRPGTGGLSQHFGDGTRLSIL.

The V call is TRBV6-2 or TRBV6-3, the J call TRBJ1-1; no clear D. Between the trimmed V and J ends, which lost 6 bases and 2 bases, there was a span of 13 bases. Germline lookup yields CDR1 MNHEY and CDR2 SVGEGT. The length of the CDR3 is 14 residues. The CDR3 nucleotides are TGTGCCAGCAGCGTCGTACAACACAACACTGAAGCTTTCTTT. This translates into CASSVVQHNTEAFF.

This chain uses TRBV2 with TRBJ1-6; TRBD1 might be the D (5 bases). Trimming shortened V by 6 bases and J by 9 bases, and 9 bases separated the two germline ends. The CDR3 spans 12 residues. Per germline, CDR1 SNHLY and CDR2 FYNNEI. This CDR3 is CASRGRGSPLHF. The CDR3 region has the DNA TGTGCCAGCAGAGGAAGGGGTTCACCCCTCCACTTT.

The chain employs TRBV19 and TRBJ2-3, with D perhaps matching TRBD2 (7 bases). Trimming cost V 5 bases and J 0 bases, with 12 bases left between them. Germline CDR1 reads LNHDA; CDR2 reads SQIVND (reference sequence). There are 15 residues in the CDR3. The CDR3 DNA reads TGTGCCAGTAGTGACGCGGGGGCCAGCACAGATACGCAGTATTTT. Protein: CASSDAGASTDTQYF.

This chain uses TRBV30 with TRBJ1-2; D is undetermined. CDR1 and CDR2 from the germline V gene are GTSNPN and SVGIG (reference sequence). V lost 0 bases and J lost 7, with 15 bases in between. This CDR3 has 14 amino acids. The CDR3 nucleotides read TGTGCCTGGAGTGTGGGCAGAGACAAGACTGGCTACACCTTC. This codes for CAWSVGRDKTGYTF.

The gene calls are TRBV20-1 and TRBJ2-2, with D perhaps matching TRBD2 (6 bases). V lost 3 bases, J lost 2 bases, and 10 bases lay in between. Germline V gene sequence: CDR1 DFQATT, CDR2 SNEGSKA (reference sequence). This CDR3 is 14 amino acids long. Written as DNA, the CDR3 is TGCAGTGCTAGTTACGGGAGAAACACCGGGGAGCTGTTTTTT. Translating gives CSASYGRNTGELFF.

The CDR3 loop is CATGQGGNQPQHF. The CDR3 bases are TGTGCCACGGGACAGGGTGGCAATCAGCCCCAGCATTTT. This sequence joins TRBV24-1 and TRBJ1-5; 9 positions agree with TRBD1. CDR3 length: 13 amino acids. V trimming: 10 bases; J trimming: 2 bases; junction bases outside the gene matches: 2. Germline V CDR1 and CDR2: KGHDR, SFDVKD.

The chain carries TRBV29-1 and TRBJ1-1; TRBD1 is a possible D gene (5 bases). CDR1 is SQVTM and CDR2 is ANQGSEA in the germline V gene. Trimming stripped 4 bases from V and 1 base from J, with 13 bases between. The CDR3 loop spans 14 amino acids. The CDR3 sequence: CSVAPPGGNTEAFF. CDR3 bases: TGCAGCGTTGCCCCCCCCGGGGGGAACACTGAAGCTTTCTTT.

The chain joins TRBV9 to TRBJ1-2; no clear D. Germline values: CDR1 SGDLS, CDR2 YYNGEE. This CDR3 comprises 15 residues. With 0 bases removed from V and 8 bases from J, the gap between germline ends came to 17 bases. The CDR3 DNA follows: TGTGCCAGCAGCGTAGAGGTCGGGAAAAAGCAGGGCTACACCTTC. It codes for CASSVEVGKKQGYTF. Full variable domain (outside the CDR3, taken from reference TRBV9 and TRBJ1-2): DSGVTQTPKHLITATGQRVTLRCSPRSGDLSVYWYQQSLDQGLQFLIQYYNGEERAKGNILERFSAQQFPDLHSELNLSSLELGDSALYFCASSVEVGKKQGYTFGSGTRLTVV.

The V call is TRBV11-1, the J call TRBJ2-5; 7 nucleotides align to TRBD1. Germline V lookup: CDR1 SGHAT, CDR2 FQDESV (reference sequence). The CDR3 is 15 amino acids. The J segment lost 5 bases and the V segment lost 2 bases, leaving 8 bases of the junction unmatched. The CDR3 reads CASSLYRGLGETQYF. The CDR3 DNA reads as TGTGCCAGCAGCTTATATAGGGGGCTGGGGGAGACCCAGTACTTC. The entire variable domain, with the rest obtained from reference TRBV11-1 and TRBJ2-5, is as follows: EAEVAQSPRYKITEKSQAVAFWCDPISGHATLYWYRQILGQGPELLVQFQDESVVDDSQLPKDRFSAERLKGVDSTLKIQPAELGDSAMYLCASSLYRGLGETQYFGPGTRLLVL.

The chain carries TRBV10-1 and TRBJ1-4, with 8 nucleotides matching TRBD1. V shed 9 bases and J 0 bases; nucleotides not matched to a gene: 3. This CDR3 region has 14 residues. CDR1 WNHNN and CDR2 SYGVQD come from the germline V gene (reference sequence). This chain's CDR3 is CARWTGSTNEKLFF. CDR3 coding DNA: TGCGCCAGGTGGACAGGGTCAACTAATGAAAAACTGTTTTTT.

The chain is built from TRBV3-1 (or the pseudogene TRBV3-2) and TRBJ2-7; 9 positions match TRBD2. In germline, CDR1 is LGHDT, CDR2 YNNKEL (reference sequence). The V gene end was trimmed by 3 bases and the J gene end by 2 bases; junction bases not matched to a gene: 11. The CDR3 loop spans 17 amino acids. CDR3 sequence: CASSQSLAGKEAYEQYF. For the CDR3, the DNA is TGTGCCAGCAGCCAGTCGCTAGCGGGGAAGGAGGCCTACGAGCAGTACTTC.

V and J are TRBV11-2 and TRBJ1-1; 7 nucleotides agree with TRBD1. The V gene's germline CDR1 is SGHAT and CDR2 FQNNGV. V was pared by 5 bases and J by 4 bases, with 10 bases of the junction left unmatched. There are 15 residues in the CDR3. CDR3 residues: CASSPRQGESTEAFF. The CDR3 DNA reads TGTGCCAGCAGCCCGCGACAGGGAGAGAGCACTGAAGCTTTCTTT.

The CDR3 reads CASRQYSNQPQHF. As DNA, the CDR3 is TGTGCCAGCAGACAGTATAGCAATCAGCCCCAGCATTTT. This chain connects TRBV25-1 to TRBJ1-5; unclear D gene. V shed 6 bases and J shed 0 bases, with 6 bases lying between them. The germline V gene has CDR1 MGHDK and CDR2 SYGVNS. The CDR3 sequence is 13 residues long.

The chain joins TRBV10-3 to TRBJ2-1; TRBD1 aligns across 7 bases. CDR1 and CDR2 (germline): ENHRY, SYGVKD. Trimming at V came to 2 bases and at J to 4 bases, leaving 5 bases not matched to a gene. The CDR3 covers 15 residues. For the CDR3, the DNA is TGTGCCATCAGTGAGCCCAGGGGGAAGTACAATGAGCAGTTCTTC. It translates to CAISEPRGKYNEQFF.

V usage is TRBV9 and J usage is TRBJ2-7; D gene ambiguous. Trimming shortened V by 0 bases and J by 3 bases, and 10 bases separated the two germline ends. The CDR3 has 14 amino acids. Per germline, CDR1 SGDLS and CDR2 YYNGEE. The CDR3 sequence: CASSVVPDDYEQYF. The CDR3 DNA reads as TGTGCCAGCAGCGTAGTTCCAGATGACTACGAGCAGTACTTC.

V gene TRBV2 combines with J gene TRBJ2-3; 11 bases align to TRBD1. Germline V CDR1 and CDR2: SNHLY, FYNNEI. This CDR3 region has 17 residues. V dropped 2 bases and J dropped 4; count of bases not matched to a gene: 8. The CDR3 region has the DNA TGTGCCAGCAGTGAACGTTGGGACAGGGGGAAGTCAGATACGCAGTATTTT. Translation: CASSERWDRGKSDTQYF. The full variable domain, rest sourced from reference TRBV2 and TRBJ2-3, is EPEVTQTPSHQVTQMGQEVILRCVPISNHLYFYWYRQILGQKVEFLVSFYNNEISEKSEIFDDQFSVERPDGSNFTLKIRSTKLEDSAMYFCASSERWDRGKSDTQYFGPGTRLTVL.

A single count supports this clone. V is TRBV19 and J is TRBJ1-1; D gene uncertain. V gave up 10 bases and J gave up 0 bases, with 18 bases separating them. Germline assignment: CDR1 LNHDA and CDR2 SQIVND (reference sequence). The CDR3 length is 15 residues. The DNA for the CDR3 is TGTGCCACGGAGCAGCGGTCAGGAATGAACACTGAAGCTTTCTTT. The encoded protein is CATEQRSGMNTEAFF.

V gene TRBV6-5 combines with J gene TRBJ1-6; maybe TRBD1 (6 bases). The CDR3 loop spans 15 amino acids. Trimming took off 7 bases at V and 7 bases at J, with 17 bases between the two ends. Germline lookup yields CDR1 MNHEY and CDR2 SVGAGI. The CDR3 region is CASKKKGEGNSPLHF. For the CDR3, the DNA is TGTGCCAGCAAGAAAAAGGGGGAAGGCAATTCACCCCTCCACTTT.

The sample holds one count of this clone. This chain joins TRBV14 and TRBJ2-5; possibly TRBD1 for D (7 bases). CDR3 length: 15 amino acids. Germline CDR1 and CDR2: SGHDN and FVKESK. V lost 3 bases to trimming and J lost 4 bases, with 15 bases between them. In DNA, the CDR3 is TGTGCCAGCAGCCATTCTCGACAGGGAGGAGAGACCCAGTACTTC. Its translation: CASSHSRQGGETQYF.

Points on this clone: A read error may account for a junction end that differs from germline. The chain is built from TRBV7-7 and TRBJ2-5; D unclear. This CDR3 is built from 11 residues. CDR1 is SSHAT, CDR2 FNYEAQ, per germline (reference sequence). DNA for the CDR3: TGTGCTAGCAGCTCCGGAGAGACCCAGTACTTC. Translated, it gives CASSSGETQYF.

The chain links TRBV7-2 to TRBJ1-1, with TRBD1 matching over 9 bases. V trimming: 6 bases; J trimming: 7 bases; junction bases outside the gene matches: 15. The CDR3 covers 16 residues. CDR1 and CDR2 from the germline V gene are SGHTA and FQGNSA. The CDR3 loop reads CASRKFTGGAAVEAFF. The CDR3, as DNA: TGTGCCAGCAGAAAGTTCACAGGGGGCGCAGCGGTTGAAGCTTTCTTT.

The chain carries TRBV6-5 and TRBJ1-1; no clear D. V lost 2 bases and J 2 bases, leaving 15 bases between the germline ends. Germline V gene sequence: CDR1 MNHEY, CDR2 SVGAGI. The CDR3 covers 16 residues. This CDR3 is CASSYQLAGRNTEAFF. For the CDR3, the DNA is TGTGCCAGCAGTTACCAACTAGCCGGTCGAAACACTGAAGCTTTCTTT.

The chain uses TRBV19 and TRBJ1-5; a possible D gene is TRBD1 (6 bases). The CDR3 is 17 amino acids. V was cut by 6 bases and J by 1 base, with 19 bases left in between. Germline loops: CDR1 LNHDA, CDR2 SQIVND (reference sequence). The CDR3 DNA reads TGTGCCAGTAGGCCACAGGGTAATAATAGAAGCAATCAGCCCCAGCATTTT. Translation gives CASRPQGNNRSNQPQHF.

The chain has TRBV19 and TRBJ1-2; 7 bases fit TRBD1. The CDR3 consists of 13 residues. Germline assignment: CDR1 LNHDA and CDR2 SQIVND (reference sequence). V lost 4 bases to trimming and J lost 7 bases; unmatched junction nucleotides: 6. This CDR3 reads CASSTRQGGGYTF. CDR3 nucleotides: TGTGCCAGTAGTACGCGACAGGGAGGTGGCTACACCTTC. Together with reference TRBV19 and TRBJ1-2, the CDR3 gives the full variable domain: DGGITQSPKYLFRKEGQNVTLSCEQNLNHDAMYWYRQDPGQGLRLIYYSQIVNDFQKGDIAEGYSVSREKKESFPLTVTSAQKNPTAFYLCASSTRQGGGYTFGSGTRLTVV.

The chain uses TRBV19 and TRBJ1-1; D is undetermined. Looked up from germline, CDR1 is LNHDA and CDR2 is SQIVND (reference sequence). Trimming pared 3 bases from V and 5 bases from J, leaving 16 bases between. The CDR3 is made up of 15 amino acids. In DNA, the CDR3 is TGTGCCAGTAGTATTGCCCGGGGAGGTAGAACTGAAGCTTTCTTT. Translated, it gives CASSIARGGRTEAFF. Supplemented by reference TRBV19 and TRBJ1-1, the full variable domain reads DGGITQSPKYLFRKEGQNVTLSCEQNLNHDAMYWYRQDPGQGLRLIYYSQIVNDFQKGDIAEGYSVSREKKESFPLTVTSAQKNPTAFYLCASSIARGGRTEAFFGQGTRLTVV.

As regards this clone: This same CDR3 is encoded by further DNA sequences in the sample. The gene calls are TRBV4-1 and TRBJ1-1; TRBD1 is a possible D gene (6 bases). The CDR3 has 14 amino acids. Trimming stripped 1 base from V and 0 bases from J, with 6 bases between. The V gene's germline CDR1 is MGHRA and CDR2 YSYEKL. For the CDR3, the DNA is TGCGCCAGCAGCCAAGGGACAGTGAACACTGAAGCTTTCTTT. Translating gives CASSQGTVNTEAFF.